The 10 T cell receptor beta chains listed next were all sequenced from one sample in a study of human T cells and chemical hapten exposure. Documented time point: patch test 3, about 24 weeks after DPC sensitization. Treatment: therapeutic diphenylcyclopropenone sensitization with weekly scalp DPC. TCRdb called the RACE reads again in MiXCR, with one record for every CDR3 protein. The sample yields approximately 97,000 distinct CDR3 sequences, roughly 27% seen once. Here the sequenced sample was whole blood, taken in connection with sensitization to the hapten diphenylcyclopropenone (DPC). These receptors were obtained from a man aged 35 to 55 with alopecia areata. Some clones in this sample may be carry-over from other donors' samples.

This clonotype was detected only a few times. The gene calls are TRBV28 and TRBJ1-3, with 8 positions matching TRBD1. CDR1 is MDHEN, CDR2 SYDVKM, per germline. This CDR3 spans 16 amino acids. Unmatched junction bases numbered 2, after V lost 0 bases and J lost 1 base. CDR3 sequence: CASSLWTGDSGNTIYF. CDR3 DNA sequence: TGTGCCAGCAGTTTATGGACAGGGGATTCTGGAAACACCATATATTTT.

This chain connects TRBV3-1 to TRBJ2-2; D assignment may be TRBD1 or TRBD2 (7 bases each). Between the trimmed V and J ends, which lost 1 base and 5 bases, there was a span of 14 bases. Per germline, CDR1 LGHDT and CDR2 YNNKEL (reference sequence). The CDR3 runs to 16 residues. CDR3 DNA: TGTGCCAGCAGCCAAGGAAGCAGGGGGGGGACCGGGGAGCTGTTTTTT. It codes for CASSQGSRGGTGELFF.

This clonotype occurred a few times. The rearrangement joins TRBV27 to TRBJ1-2; D unclear. The CDR3 is 14 residues long. Germline assignment: CDR1 MNHEY and CDR2 SMNVEV (reference sequence). Deletions cut 3 bases from V and 4 bases from J, with 12 bases between. The CDR3 region is CASSFGRAPYGYTF. The DNA for the CDR3 is TGTGCCAGCAGTTTTGGAAGGGCGCCCTATGGCTACACCTTC.

This clonotype was seen a few times. The V and J genes are TRBV12-3 or TRBV12-4 and TRBJ2-1, with 12 bases aligning to TRBD2. The CDR3 totals 18 residues. Germline trimming cut 2 bases from V and 2 bases from J; bases unmatched to any gene: 7. CDR3 in DNA: TGTGCCAGCAGTTTAAATCTAGCGGGAGGGCCTCCCTACAATGAGCAGTTCTTC. Protein sequence: CASSLNLAGGPPYNEQFF.

This clonotype was detected only a few times. The J gene is TRBJ2-3, the V gene TRBV12-3 or TRBV12-4; 10 bases match TRBD2. The length of the CDR3 is 16 residues. J was trimmed by 0 bases and V by 4 bases; bases with no gene match: 4. This CDR3 is CASSSGLATSTDTQYF. DNA of the CDR3: TGTGCCAGCAGTTCGGGACTAGCGACTAGCACAGATACGCAGTATTTT.

In this sample, this clonotype turned up a few times. The J gene is TRBJ2-1, the V gene TRBV12-3 or TRBV12-4, with D tentatively TRBD1 (5 bases). V lost 5 bases and J 10 bases, leaving 15 bases between the germline ends. The CDR3 totals 13 residues. DNA for the CDR3: TGTGCCAGCAGTACGCTACAGGCCCCCGAGCAGTTCTTC. Translating it yields CASSTLQAPEQFF.

This sequence joins TRBV7-2 and TRBJ2-3, with 7 bases identical to TRBD2. J was trimmed by 2 bases and V by 6 bases; bases with no gene match: 11. The CDR3 is 16 residues long. Per germline, CDR1 SGHTA and CDR2 FQGNSA. The DNA for the CDR3 is TGTGCCAGCAGAGGCGGGGGAGGGCTTTACACAGATACGCAGTATTTT. This translates into CASRGGGGLYTDTQYF.

This clonotype was counted between two and nine times. The CDR3 nucleotides are TGTGCCAGCAGCCAAGCGGCAGGCTATTCGGACGAGCAGTACTTC. Protein sequence: CASSQAAGYSDEQYF. The chain carries TRBV4-2 and TRBJ2-7, with D unresolved. CDR1 is LGHNA, CDR2 YNFKEQ, per germline. With 1 base removed from V and 5 bases from J, the gap between germline ends came to 15 bases. The CDR3 is 15 residues long.

This clonotype has only a few counts. The rearrangement links TRBV19 to TRBJ1-5; tentative D call: TRBD1 (5 bases). Germline V gives CDR1 LNHDA, CDR2 SQIVND (reference sequence). Trimming pared 6 bases from V and 3 bases from J, leaving 12 bases between. CDR3 length equals 14 residues. The CDR3 DNA follows: TGTGCCAGTAGAGACTTGGACAACAATCAGCCCCAGCATTTT. It specifies CASRDLDNNQPQHF. Variable domain in full (rest from reference TRBV19 and TRBJ1-5): DGGITQSPKYLFRKEGQNVTLSCEQNLNHDAMYWYRQDPGQGLRLIYYSQIVNDFQKGDIAEGYSVSREKKESFPLTVTSAQKNPTAFYLCASRDLDNNQPQHFGDGTRLSIL.

The V call is TRBV7-9, the J call TRBJ1-1; D may be TRBD1 (6 bases). V lost 5 bases and J lost 8, with 12 bases in between. CDR1 SEHNR and CDR2 FQNEAQ come from the germline V gene (reference sequence). There are 12 residues in the CDR3. CDR3 amino acids: CASSPGQQEAFF. The CDR3 DNA is TGTGCCAGCAGCCCGGGACAACAAGAAGCTTTCTTT. The entire variable domain, with the rest obtained from reference TRBV7-9 and TRBJ1-1, is as follows: DTGVSQNPRHKITKRGQNVTFRCDPISEHNRLYWYRQTLGQGPEFLTYFQNEAQLEKSRLLSDRFSAERPKGSFSTLEIQRTEQGDSAMYLCASSPGQQEAFFGQGTRLTVV.